Below, one T cell receptor (beta chain) is given with its context. No antigen is known for it. In germline, CDR1 is MNHNS, CDR2 SASEGT. This CDR3 has 14 residues. V gave up 7 bases and J gave up 1 base, with 11 bases separating them. This specimen belongs to a study of cytotoxic CD8 clonotypes in ibrutinib-treated CLL. Study-wide background: The patient breakdown showed under 12 relapsed/refractory and under 16 treatment-naive cases, with fewer than 18 IGHV unmutated. Response material was collected after a median about 12 months of treatment, range 6 to 36. Study results and caveats: Increased clonality at ibrutinib response gave way to a return toward baseline at progression.

The targeted sequencing depth was 1 in 200,000 to 1 in 1 million T cells. Method: immunoSEQ multiplex PCR; TCRdb's copy keeps in-frame clones and lacks some. The sample lists more than 140,000 clones; approximately 80% were seen once. J is TRBJ1-3 and V is TRBV6-1; no clear D. The sample here was PBMCs, taken after 12 months of ibrutinib treatment. This clonotype was sampled from a human donor with chronic lymphocytic leukemia. This CDR3 reads CASNLGDSGNTIYF. The CDR3 DNA follows: TGTGCCAGCAACCTCGGGGATTCTGGAAACACCATATATTTT.